The entry that follows covers one T cell receptor beta chain sequence. In the original analysis: Counts of nucleated cells, estimated from reference gene primer amplification, were obtained. The data were produced by immunoSEQ multiplex PCR, yet TCRdb's version contains in-frame clones alone and is incomplete. V and J calls and clone size are copied from that table; D and trimming were computed from the DNA. The profile shows around 150,000 clones, approximately 80% of them singletons. The data were taken from a study of blood T cell repertoires in COVID-19. The specimen sequenced was peripheral blood. This receptor was identified in a woman older than 75 with acute or convalescent COVID-19.

This CDR3 is CASRLLAGSYNEQFF. CDR3 nucleotides: TGTGCCAGCAGACTCCTAGCGGGATCCTACAATGAGCAGTTCTTC. This sequence joins TRBV7-3 and TRBJ2-1; 9 bases fit TRBD2. V shed 6 bases, J shed 1 base, and the junction held 4 bases outside the gene matches. Per germline, CDR1 SGHTA and CDR2 FQGTGA. CDR3 length: 15 amino acids.